This passage covers 18 T cell receptor beta chains from one sample sequenced in a study of low-dose radiotherapy and immunotherapy resistance in tumors. Time point noted: after trial treatment. Described treatment: LDRT plus nivolumab, ipilimumab, low-dose cyclophosphamide and aspirin (RACIN trial). TRAV- and TRBV-specific primers, spanning alpha and beta chains, primed first-strand cDNA. A constant-region primer paired with the V-primer adapter amplified TCRs over 20 PCR cycles. TCRdb passed the reads through MiXCR, listing each CDR3 protein once. The profile shows tens of thousands of distinct CDR3 sequences, 20% to 25% of them singletons. Sequenced material: PBMCs, taken after low-dose radiotherapy plus immunotherapy. These receptors were obtained from a female donor with ovarian cancer.

This clonotype showed up many times. The rearrangement uses TRBV14 and TRBJ2-2; 7 positions match TRBD2. After removal of 1 base from V and 5 bases from J, the junction contained 7 bases not matched to a gene. CDR3 length equals 16 residues. CDR1 is SGHDN, CDR2 FVKESK, per germline. Here the CDR3 reads CASSQVPASGTGELFF. In DNA, the CDR3 is TGTGCCAGCAGCCAAGTCCCCGCTAGCGGTACCGGGGAGCTGTTTTTT.

The chain links TRBV7-9 to TRBJ2-1; TRBD2 agrees at 8 bases. This CDR3 region has 14 residues. Germline trimming cut 5 bases from V and 4 bases from J; bases unmatched to any gene: 4. Germline CDR1 SEHNR, CDR2 FQNEAQ (reference sequence). CDR3 in amino acids: CASSPGLVYNEQFF. The CDR3 bases are TGTGCCAGCAGCCCGGGACTAGTATACAATGAGCAGTTCTTC.

This clonotype was found many times. This sequence joins TRBV18 and TRBJ1-5; D gene unclear. The CDR3 length is 15 residues. Germline assignment: CDR1 KGHSH and CDR2 LQKENI. Between the trimmed V and J ends, which lost 1 base and 7 bases, there was a span of 14 bases. CDR3 loop: CASSPLSGSGQPQHF. CDR3 sequence (DNA): TGTGCCAGCTCACCACTTTCGGGAAGTGGCCAGCCCCAGCATTTT. Filled out from reference TRBV18 and TRBJ1-5, the complete variable domain reads NAGVMQNPRHLVRRRGQEARLRCSPMKGHSHVYWYRQLPEEGLKFMVYLQKENIIDESGMPKERFSAEFPKEGPSILRIQQVVRGDSAAYFCASSPLSGSGQPQHFGDGTRLSIL.

This chain connects TRBV3-1 to TRBJ2-5; the match to TRBD2 covers 7 bases. The CDR3 covers 16 residues. CDR1 is LGHDT, CDR2 YNNKEL, per germline (reference sequence). The V and J ends lost 0 bases and 5 bases, in that order; junction bases with no gene match: 9. Here the CDR3 reads CASSQEGVAGGETQYF. The CDR3, as DNA: TGTGCCAGCAGCCAAGAAGGGGTAGCCGGGGGGGAGACCCAGTACTTC.

Many counts were recorded for this clonotype. J is TRBJ2-3 and V is TRBV7-2, with TRBD2 identical over 9 bases. CDR1 and CDR2 (germline): SGHTA, FQGNSA. This CDR3 region has 18 residues. Trimming cost V 2 bases and J 4 bases; bases outside gene matches: 13. CDR3 nucleotides: TGTGCCAGCAGCTTAACGGCGGGAGGGCTCCAAAAAGCAGATACGCAGTATTTT. This sequence encodes CASSLTAGGLQKADTQYF.

This clonotype came up many times. This chain links TRBV6-1 with TRBJ2-7; D call uncertain. The CDR3 contains 15 residues. CDR1 is MNHNS, CDR2 SASEGT, per germline. V lost 0 bases to trimming and J lost 2 bases, with 11 bases between them. CDR3 DNA: TGTGCCAGCAGTGAAGCGGTTGGGTGGACCTACGAGCAGTACTTC. It translates to CASSEAVGWTYEQYF.

This clonotype has more than one count but fewer than ten. V and J are TRBV7-2 and TRBJ2-3, with 8 bases fitting TRBD1. The ends lost 1 base at V and 9 bases at J; junction bases unmatched: 12. The CDR3 is made up of 16 amino acids. CDR1 and CDR2 from the germline V gene are SGHTA and FQGNSA. The CDR3 region is CASSLGYQGASDTQYF. The CDR3 bases are TGTGCCAGCAGCTTAGGGTACCAGGGGGCGTCTGACACGCAGTATTTT. The entire variable domain, with the rest obtained from reference TRBV7-2 and TRBJ2-3, is as follows: GAGVSQSPSNKVTEKGKDVELRCDPISGHTALYWYRQSLGQGLEFLIYFQGNSAPDKSGLPSDRFSAERTGGSVSTLTIQRTQQEDSAVYLCASSLGYQGASDTQYFGPGTRLTVL.

This clonotype came up many times. This chain uses TRBV19 with TRBJ2-2; the D gene is possibly TRBD1 (7 bases). The germline V gene has CDR1 LNHDA and CDR2 SQIVND (reference sequence). V was clipped by 5 bases and J by 3 bases, with 19 bases between them. The CDR3 is made up of 17 amino acids. The CDR3 sequence is CASSPPGRRGDTGELFF. CDR3 sequence (DNA): TGTGCCAGTAGTCCCCCCGGTCGCAGGGGGGACACCGGGGAGCTGTTTTTT.

This clonotype was picked up a small number of times. Only one base separates this from a far larger clonotype, so it likely reflects a read error. V and J are TRBV5-1 and TRBJ2-1; 10 bases line up with TRBD1. Germline V gene sequence: CDR1 SGHRS, CDR2 YFSETQ. V gave up 0 bases and J gave up 10 bases; unmatched junction bases: 4. The CDR3 covers 14 residues. In DNA form, the CDR3 reads TGCGCCAGCAGCTTGGGGACAGGGGGGAACGAGCAGTTCTTC. Amino acid sequence: CASSLGTGGNEQFF.

This clonotype was seen at least ten times. This rearrangement joins TRBV5-1 to TRBJ2-2; no definite D call. V lost 4 bases and J 1 base, leaving 11 bases between the germline ends. Germline loops: CDR1 SGHRS, CDR2 YFSETQ. This CDR3 contains 15 residues. The CDR3 DNA follows: TGCGCCAGCAGCGTCCAGGTGGGGAACACCGGGGAGCTGTTTTTT. Its protein product is CASSVQVGNTGELFF. Full variable domain (outside the CDR3, taken from reference TRBV5-1 and TRBJ2-2): KAGVTQTPRYLIKTRGQQVTLSCSPISGHRSVSWYQQTPGQGLQFLFEYFSETQRNKGNFPGRFSGRQFSNSRSEMNVSTLELGDSALYLCASSVQVGNTGELFFGEGSRLTVL.

The chain links TRBV5-1 to TRBJ2-3; D gene uncertain. In germline, CDR1 is SGHRS, CDR2 YFSETQ. The CDR3 extends over 15 amino acids. Trimming shortened V by 4 bases and J by 8 bases, and 20 bases separated the two germline ends. CDR3 in DNA: TGCGCCAGCAGCCTATCTACCGACCCAACCGCTACGCAGTATTTT. Translating it yields CASSLSTDPTATQYF.

This clonotype was seen a handful of times. This rearrangement joins TRBV12-3 or TRBV12-4 to TRBJ1-3, with D unresolved. CDR3 length: 14 amino acids. Trimming shortened V by 3 bases and J by 7 bases, and 13 bases separated the two germline ends. CDR3 sequence reads: CASSFRRVGNTIYF. Written as DNA, the CDR3 is TGTGCCAGCAGTTTCCGGCGGGTCGGGAACACCATATATTTT.

V usage is TRBV5-1 and J usage is TRBJ2-1, with D possibly being TRBD1 (6 bases). Germline V lookup: CDR1 SGHRS, CDR2 YFSETQ. Deletions cut 5 bases from V and 0 bases from J, with 12 bases between. This CDR3 has 15 residues. The CDR3 loop is CASSYGQSSYNEQFF. The CDR3, as DNA: TGCGCCAGCAGTTACGGACAGAGCTCCTACAATGAGCAGTTCTTC.

This clonotype was detected many times. The chain recombines TRBV29-1 with TRBJ2-3; TRBD1 might be the D (6 bases). CDR3 length: 17 residues. Deletions cut 7 bases from V and 0 bases from J, with 23 bases between. CDR1 is SQVTM, CDR2 ANQGSEA, per germline. The CDR3 coding sequence is TGCAGCGCCGGTCACCTACAGGGCCGGGCTAGCACAGATACGCAGTATTTT. Its translation: CSAGHLQGRASTDTQYF.

Many counts were recorded for this clonotype. The genes are TRBV5-8 and TRBJ2-1; D perhaps matches TRBD1 (5 bases). Trimming took off 1 base at V and 2 bases at J, with 7 bases between the two ends. Germline lookup yields CDR1 SGHTS and CDR2 YDEGEE. CDR3 size: 14 residues. The CDR3 here is CASSLNRPYNEQFF. The CDR3 region has the DNA TGTGCCAGCAGCTTGAACAGGCCCTACAATGAGCAGTTCTTC. Variable domain in full (rest from reference TRBV5-8 and TRBJ2-1): EAGVTQSPTHLIKTRGQQATLRCSPISGHTSVYWYQQALGLGLQFLLWYDEGEERNRGNFPPRFSGRQFPNYSSELNVNALELEDSALYLCASSLNRPYNEQFFGPGTRLTVL.

In this sample, this clonotype turned up a few times. V is TRBV30 and J is TRBJ1-1; a weak D match, TRBD1 (5 bases). Trimming left V 3 bases short and J 3 bases short, with 17 bases between. CDR1 GTSNPN and CDR2 SVGIG come from the germline V gene (reference sequence). The CDR3 loop spans 15 amino acids. The CDR3 DNA reads TGTGCCTGGAGACATATTTCCAGGGTCGACACTGAAGCTTTCTTT. Encoded protein: CAWRHISRVDTEAFF.

This clonotype showed up many times. The chain couples TRBV5-1 to TRBJ1-2; D uncertain. The ends were cut back, 1 base at V and 8 bases at J, with 12 bases in the middle. This CDR3 region has 13 residues. Germline V lookup: CDR1 SGHRS, CDR2 YFSETQ. CDR3: CASSLNEGDGYTF. The CDR3 DNA reads as TGCGCCAGCAGCTTGAACGAGGGCGACGGCTACACCTTC.

This clonotype was found many times. This rearrangement joins TRBV19 to TRBJ1-6, with 8 bases matching TRBD1. Per germline, CDR1 LNHDA and CDR2 SQIVND (reference sequence). V gave up 8 bases and J gave up 4 bases; unmatched junction bases: 19. This CDR3 comprises 19 residues. The CDR3 spells CASERTGTGTLSYNSPLHF. The CDR3 nucleotides are TGTGCCAGTGAGCGGACCGGGACAGGAACACTCAGTTATAATTCACCCCTCCACTTT.